Listed below are T cell receptor beta chains from one sample, sequenced in a study of T cell changes during pregnancy in multiple sclerosis. Clones were sequenced by immunoSEQ multiplex PCR, and TCRdb holds only the in-frame ones, with some missing. The data contain about 100,000 clones, over 85% of them singletons. Material: peripheral blood, obtained in the second trimester of pregnancy. Receptors were obtained from a female donor with multiple sclerosis, enrolled in a pregnancy study. Both conserved end residues are part of each CDR3.

15 | TRBJ2-1 | TRBV5-4 | CASSLDRGTHNEQFF
15 | TRBJ2-1 | TRBV19 | CASGGAGRPYNEQFF
13 | TRBJ2-5 | TRBV6-5 | CASSLGQQETQYF
14 | TRBJ1-6 | TRBV21-1 | CASSKRAYNSPLHF
14 | TRBJ1-1 | TRBV9 | CASSPRTGNTEAFF
12 | TRBJ1-5 | TRBV5-6 | CASSRINQPQHF
15 | TRBJ2-3 | TRBV19 | CASTLRTGSTDTQYF
19 | TRBJ2-7 | TRBV28 | CASSSRGRSSGRVSYEQYF
16 | TRBJ2-2 | TRBV5-8 | CASSLKDRAGTGELFF
15 | TRBJ2-1 | TRBV6-6 | CASSFGLASYNEQFF
12 | TRBJ1-4 | TRBV5-5 | CASSGTVKKLFF
14 | TRBJ1-2 | TRBV5-4 | CASSSTTGVYGYTF
13 | TRBJ2-7 | TRBV5-1 | CASSFKTTYEQYF
15 | TRBJ2-7 | TRBV5-1 | CASSRRTGGEYEQYF
17 | TRBJ1-5 | TRBV19 | CASSITRLGQGLQPQHF
11 | TRBJ1-2 | TRBV19 | CASRQGQGYTF
16 | TRBJ1-5 | TRBV15 | CATSREGDPTIKHQHF
12 | TRBJ2-1 | TRBV6-6 | CATREGYNEQFF
14 | TRBJ2-4 | TRBV2 | CASRETTGGNIQYF
14 | TRBJ2-1 | TRBV7-9 | CASSLGGLVDEQFF
12 | TRBJ2-2 | TRBV30 | CALRGNTGELFF
13 | TRBJ1-1 | TRBV6-1 | CASSSGQNTEAFF
14 | TRBJ2-1 | TRBV5-1 | CASSPLAGANEQFF
16 | TRBJ2-2 | TRBV29-1 | CSASQGLAGATGELFF
15 | TRBJ1-3 | TRBV6-5 | CASSRQGDSGNTIYF
14 | TRBJ2-7 | TRBV5-1 | CASKETGGHYEQYF
16 | TRBJ1-1 | TRBV5-1 | CASSLPGTGGRSEAFF
17 | TRBJ2-1 | TRBV9 | CASSVAPGTSANNEQFF
14 | TRBJ1-1 | TRBV29-1 | CSGVARGKNTEAFF
14 | TRBJ1-1 | TRBV5-1 | CASSLVRDRDEAFF
15 | TRBJ1-5 | TRBV6-5 | CASSTDRGSNQPQHF
15 | TRBJ1-1 | TRBV29-1 | CSVDTGQGMNTEAFF
14 | TRBJ2-7 | TRBV9 | CASSVGGQSYEQYF
16 | TRBJ2-7 | TRBV5-1 | CASSPPRASGEYEQYF
14 | TRBJ1-4 | TRBV2 | CASRTAGGDEKLFF
16 | TRBJ2-3 | TRBV18 | CASSPPRGRITDTQYF
17 | TRBJ1-2 | TRBV5-8 | CASSPAIGTGASYGYTF
15 | TRBJ1-3 | TRBV7-2 | CASSRTTGGGNTIYF
16 | TRBJ1-3 | TRBV18 | CASSRGQGNSGNTIYF
13 | TRBJ2-5 | TRBV10-2 | CASSEDSQETQYF
16 | TRBJ2-5 | TRBV5-1 | CASSFGLAGGQETQYF
13 | TRBJ2-3 | TRBV7-7 | CASSLGGADTQYF
14 | TRBJ2-7 | TRBV19 | CASSQGDTSYEQYF